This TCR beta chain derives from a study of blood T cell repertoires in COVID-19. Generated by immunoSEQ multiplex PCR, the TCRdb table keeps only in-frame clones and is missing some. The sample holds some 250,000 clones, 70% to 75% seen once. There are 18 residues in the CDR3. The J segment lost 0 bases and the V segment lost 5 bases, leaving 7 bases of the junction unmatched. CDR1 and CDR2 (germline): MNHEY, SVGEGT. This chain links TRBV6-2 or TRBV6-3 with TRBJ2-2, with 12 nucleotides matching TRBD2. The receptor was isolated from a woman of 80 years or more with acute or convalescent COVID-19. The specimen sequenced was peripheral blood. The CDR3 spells CASSQPTSGGPNTGELFF. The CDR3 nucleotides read TGTGCCAGCAGTCAACCGACTAGCGGGGGACCGAACACCGGGGAGCTGTTTTTT.